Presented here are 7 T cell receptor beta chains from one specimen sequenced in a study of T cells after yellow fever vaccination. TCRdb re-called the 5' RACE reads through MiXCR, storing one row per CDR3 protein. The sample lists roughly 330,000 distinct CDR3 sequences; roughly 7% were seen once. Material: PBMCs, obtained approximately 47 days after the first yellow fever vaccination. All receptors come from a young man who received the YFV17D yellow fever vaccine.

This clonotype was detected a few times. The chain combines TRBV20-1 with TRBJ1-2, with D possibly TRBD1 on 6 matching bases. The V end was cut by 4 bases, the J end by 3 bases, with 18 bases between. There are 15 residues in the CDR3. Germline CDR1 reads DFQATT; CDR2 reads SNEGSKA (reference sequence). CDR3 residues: CSAIDRRGRDYGYTF. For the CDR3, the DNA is TGCAGTGCTATTGATCGTCGGGGGCGAGACTATGGCTACACCTTC.

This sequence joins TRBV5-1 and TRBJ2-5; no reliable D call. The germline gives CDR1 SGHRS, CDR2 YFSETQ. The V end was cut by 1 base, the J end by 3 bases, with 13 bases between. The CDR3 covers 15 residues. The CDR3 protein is CASSLKPGSEETQYF. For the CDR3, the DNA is TGCGCCAGCAGCTTGAAGCCTGGGTCGGAAGAGACCCAGTACTTC.

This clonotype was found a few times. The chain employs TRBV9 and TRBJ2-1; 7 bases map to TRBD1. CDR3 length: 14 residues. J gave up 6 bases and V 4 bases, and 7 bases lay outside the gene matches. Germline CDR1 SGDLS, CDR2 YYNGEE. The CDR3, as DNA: TGTGCCAGCAGCCTTCAGACAGGGTTCAATGAGCAGTTCTTC. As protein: CASSLQTGFNEQFF.

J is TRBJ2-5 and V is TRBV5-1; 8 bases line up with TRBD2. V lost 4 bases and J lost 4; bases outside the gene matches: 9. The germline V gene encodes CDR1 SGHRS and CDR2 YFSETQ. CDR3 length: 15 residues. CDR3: CASSPFGGAGETQYF. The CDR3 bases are TGCGCCAGCAGCCCCTTCGGGGGGGCCGGAGAGACCCAGTACTTC.

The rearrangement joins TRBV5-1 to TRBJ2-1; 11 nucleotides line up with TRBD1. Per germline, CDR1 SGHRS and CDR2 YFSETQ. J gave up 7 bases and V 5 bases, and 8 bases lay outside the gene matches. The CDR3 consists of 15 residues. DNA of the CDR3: TGCGCCAGCAGGCGTACGGGACAGGGGGGAAATGAGCAGTTCTTC. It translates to CASRRTGQGGNEQFF.

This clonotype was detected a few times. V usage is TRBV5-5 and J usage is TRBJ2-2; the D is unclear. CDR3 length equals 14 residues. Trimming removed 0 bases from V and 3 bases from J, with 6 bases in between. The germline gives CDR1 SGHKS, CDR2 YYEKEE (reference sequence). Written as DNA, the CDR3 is TGTGCCAGCAGCTTGGACCCAGACACCGGGGAGCTGTTTTTT. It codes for CASSLDPDTGELFF.

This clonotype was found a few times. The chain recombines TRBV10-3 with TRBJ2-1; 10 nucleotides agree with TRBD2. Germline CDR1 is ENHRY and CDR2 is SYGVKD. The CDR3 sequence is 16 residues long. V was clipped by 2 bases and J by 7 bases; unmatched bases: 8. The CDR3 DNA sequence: TGTGCCATCAGTGAGCCAACGAGCGGGGGGGGGAATGAGCAGTTCTTC. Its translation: CAISEPTSGGGNEQFF.